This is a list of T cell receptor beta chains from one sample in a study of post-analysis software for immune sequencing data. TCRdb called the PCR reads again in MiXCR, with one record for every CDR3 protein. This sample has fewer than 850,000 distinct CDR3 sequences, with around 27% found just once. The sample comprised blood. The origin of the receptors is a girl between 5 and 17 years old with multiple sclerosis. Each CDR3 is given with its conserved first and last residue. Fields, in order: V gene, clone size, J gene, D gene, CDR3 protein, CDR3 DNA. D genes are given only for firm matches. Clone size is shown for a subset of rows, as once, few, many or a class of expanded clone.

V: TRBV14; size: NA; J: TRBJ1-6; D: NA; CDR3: CASSLKRGGSPLHF; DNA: TGTGCCAGCAGCCTTAAGCGGGGCGGATCACCCCTCCACTTT
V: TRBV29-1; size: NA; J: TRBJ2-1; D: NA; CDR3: CGVEKGQETQFF; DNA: TGCGGCGTTGAAAAGGGACAAGAGACCCAGTTCTTC
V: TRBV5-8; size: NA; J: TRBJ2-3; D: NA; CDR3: CASGENTQYF; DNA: TGTGCCAGCGGTGAGAATACGCAGTATTTT
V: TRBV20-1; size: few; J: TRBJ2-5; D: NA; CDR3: CSARDLKAGPGETQYF; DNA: TGCAGTGCTAGAGATTTGAAGGCAGGGCCGGGAGAGACCCAGTACTTC
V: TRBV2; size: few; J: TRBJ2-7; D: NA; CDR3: CASKIRGIEQYF; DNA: TGTGCCAGCAAAATAAGGGGGATCGAGCAGTACTTC
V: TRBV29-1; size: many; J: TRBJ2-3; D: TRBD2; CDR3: CSVRPGLPTDTQYF; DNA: TGCAGCGTCCGCCCGGGACTACCAACAGATACGCAGTATTTT
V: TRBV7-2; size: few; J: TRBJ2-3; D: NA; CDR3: CASSLDSGRLPTDTQYF; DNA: TGTGCCAGCAGCTTAGATTCGGGCAGGCTGCCCACAGATACGCAGTATTTT
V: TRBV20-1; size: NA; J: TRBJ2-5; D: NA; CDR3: CSARTLETQYF; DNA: TGCAGTGCTAGGACCTTAGAGACCCAGTACTTC
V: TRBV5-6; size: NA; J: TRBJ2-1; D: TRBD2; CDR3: CASSTGPTSGQTLNEQFF; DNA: TGTGCCAGCAGCACCGGACCGACTAGCGGACAAACTCTCAATGAGCAGTTCTTC
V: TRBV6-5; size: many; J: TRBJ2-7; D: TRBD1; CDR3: CAARQGQSYEQYF; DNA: TGTGCCGCAAGACAGGGTCAATCCTACGAGCAGTACTTC
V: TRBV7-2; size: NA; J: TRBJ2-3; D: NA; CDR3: CASSRDQYTVDTQYF; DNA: TGTGCCAGCAGCAGGGACCAATACACAGTAGATACGCAGTATTTT
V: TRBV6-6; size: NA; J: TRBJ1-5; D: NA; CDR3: CASSYSRGDNQPQHF; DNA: TGTGCCAGCAGTTACTCGCGAGGAGACAATCAGCCCCAGCATTTT
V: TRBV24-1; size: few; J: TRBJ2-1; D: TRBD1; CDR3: CATGQAYNEQFF; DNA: TGTGCCACAGGACAGGCCTACAATGAGCAGTTCTTC
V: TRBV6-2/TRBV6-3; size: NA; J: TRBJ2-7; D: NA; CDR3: CASSYGTDRPLYEQYF; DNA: TGTGCCAGCAGTTACGGGACGGATCGCCCCCTCTACGAGCAGTACTTC
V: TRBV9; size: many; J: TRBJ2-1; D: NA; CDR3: CASSVVRGGSYNEQFF; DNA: TGTGCCAGCAGCGTAGTTCGGGGCGGGTCCTACAATGAGCAGTTCTTC
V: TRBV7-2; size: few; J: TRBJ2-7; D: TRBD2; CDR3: CASSLRLAGGTGSYEQYF; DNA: TGTGCCAGCAGCTTGAGACTAGCGGGAGGAACAGGGTCCTACGAGCAGTACTTC
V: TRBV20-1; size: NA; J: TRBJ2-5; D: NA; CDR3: CSARQSRPSEQYF; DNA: TGCAGTGCTAGACAGTCCCGTCCTTCTGAGCAGTACTTC
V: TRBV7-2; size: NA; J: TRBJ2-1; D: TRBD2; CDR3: CASRSASGYNEQFF; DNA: TGTGCCAGCCGGTCGGCTAGCGGTTACAATGAGCAGTTCTTC
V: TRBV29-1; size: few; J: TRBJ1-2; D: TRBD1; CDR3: CSVEVLLGTGEDYGYTF; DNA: TGCAGCGTTGAAGTACTCCTCGGGACAGGGGAGGACTATGGCTACACCTTC
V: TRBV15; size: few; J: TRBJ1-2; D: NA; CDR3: CATSWGGTDNYGYTF; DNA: TGTGCCACCAGCTGGGGGGGGACGGATAACTATGGCTACACCTTC
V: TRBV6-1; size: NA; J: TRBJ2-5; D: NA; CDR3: CASSEALWLADSQETQYF; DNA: TGTGCCAGCAGTGAAGCGCTGTGGCTAGCGGACAGCCAAGAGACCCAGTACTTC
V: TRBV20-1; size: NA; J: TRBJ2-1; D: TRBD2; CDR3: CSAPGLASYNEQFF; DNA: TGCAGTGCGCCCGGACTAGCCTCCTACAATGAGCAGTTCTTC
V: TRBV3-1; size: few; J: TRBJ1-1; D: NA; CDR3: CASSPTGKNTEAFF; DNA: TGTGCCAGCAGCCCTACTGGGAAGAACACTGAAGCTTTCTTT
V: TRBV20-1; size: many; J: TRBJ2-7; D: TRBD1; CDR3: CSARATGTYEQYF; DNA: TGCAGTGCTAGAGCGACAGGGACCTACGAGCAGTACTTC
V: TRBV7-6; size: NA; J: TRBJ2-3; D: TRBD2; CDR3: CASSRGLAGGVTDTQYF; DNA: TGTGCCAGCAGCCGGGGACTAGCGGGGGGGGTCACAGATACGCAGTATTTT
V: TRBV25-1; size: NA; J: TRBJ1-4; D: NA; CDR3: CASTPWGRYEKLFF; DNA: TGTGCCAGCACCCCCTGGGGCAGGTACGAAAAACTGTTTTTT
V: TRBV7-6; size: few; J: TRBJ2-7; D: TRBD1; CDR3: CASSLGPQGASYEQYF; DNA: TGTGCCAGCAGCTTGGGGCCGCAGGGGGCGAGCTACGAGCAGTACTTC
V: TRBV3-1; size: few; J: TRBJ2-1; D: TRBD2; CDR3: CASSQFGGRAYNEQFF; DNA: TGTGCCAGCAGCCAATTCGGCGGGAGGGCCTACAATGAGCAGTTCTTC
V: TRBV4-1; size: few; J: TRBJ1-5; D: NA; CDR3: CASSHPPGGGGQPQHF; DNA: TGCGCCAGCAGCCACCCCCCTGGGGGGGGCGGTCAGCCCCAGCATTTT
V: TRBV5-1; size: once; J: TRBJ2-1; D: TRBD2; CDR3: CASSSNALKGLAGVSYNEQFF; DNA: TGCGCCAGCAGCTCGAACGCGCTAAAGGGACTAGCGGGAGTCTCCTACAATGAGCAGTTCTTC
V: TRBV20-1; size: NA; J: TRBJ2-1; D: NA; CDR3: CSATPDSSRNEQFF; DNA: TGCAGTGCAACCCCGGACAGTTCGCGAAATGAGCAGTTCTTC
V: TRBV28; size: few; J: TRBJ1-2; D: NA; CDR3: CASRILDSTYGYTF; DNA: TGTGCCAGCAGAATCCTCGACAGTACTTATGGCTACACCTTC
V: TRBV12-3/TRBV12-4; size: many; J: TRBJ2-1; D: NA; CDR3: CASSLLDEQFF; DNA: TGTGCCAGCAGTCTCCTGGATGAGCAGTTCTTC
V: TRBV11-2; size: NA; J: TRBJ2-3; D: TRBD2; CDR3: CASSLRLASGRGTDTQYF; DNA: TGTGCCAGCAGCCTCAGGCTCGCTAGCGGGAGGGGCACAGATACGCAGTATTTT
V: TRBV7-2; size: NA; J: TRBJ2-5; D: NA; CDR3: CASSLRGPGQGETQYF; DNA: TGTGCCAGCAGCTTACGGGGTCCAGGGCAGGGGGAGACCCAGTACTTC
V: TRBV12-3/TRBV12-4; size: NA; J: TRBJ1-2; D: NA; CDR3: CASSPGRLANYGYTF; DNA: TGTGCCAGCAGCCCCGGTAGGCTTGCTAACTATGGCTACACCTTC
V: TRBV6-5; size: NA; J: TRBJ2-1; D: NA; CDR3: CASSSHPELYEQFF; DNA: TGTGCCAGCAGTTCTCATCCTGAGCTGTATGAGCAGTTCTTC
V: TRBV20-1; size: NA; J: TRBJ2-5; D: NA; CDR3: CSARLHETQYF; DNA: TGCAGTGCTAGACTTCACGAGACCCAGTACTTC
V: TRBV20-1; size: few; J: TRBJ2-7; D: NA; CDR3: CSASPAGVEQYF; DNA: TGCAGTGCTAGCCCAGCGGGTGTCGAGCAGTACTTC
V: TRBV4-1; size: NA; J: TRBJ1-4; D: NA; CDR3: CASSQGTDRTNEKLFF; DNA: TGCGCCAGCAGCCAAGGGACGGACAGAACGAATGAAAAACTGTTTTTT
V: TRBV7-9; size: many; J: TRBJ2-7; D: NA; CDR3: CASSLEWALGEQYF; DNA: TGTGCCAGCAGCTTAGAGTGGGCATTAGGCGAGCAGTACTTC
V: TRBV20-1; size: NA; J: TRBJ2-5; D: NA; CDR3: CSASKQGQETQYF; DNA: TGCAGTGCTAGCAAACAGGGACAAGAGACCCAGTACTTC
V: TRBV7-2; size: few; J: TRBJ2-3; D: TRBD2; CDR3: CASNLFGLAATDTQYF; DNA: TGTGCCAGCAACTTATTCGGACTAGCGGCCACAGATACGCAGTATTTT
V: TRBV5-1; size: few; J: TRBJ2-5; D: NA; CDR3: CASSRIQRETQYF; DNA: TGCGCCAGCAGCCGGATCCAGCGCGAGACCCAGTACTTC
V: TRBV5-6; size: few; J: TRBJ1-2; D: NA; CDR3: CASSPGGGYGGYTF; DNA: TGTGCCAGCAGCCCAGGTGGGGGCTATGGTGGCTACACCTTC
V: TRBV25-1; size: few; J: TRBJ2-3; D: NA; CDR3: CASSSPPLDTQYF; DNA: TGTGCCAGCAGTTCTCCCCCGCTTGATACGCAGTATTTT
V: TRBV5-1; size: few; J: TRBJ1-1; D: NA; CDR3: CASSLALRGTLTAEAFF; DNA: TGCGCCAGCAGCTTGGCCCTTCGGGGGACTCTCACCGCTGAAGCTTTCTTT